The rows below give T cell receptor beta chains drawn from one sample of a study of Ad26.COV2.S vaccination and SARS-CoV-2 variants. Libraries were prepared by immunoSEQ multiplex PCR; TCRdb keeps only in-frame clonotypes and omits some of them. In the table there are hundreds of thousands of clones, about 88% of which are singletons. The sequencing used peripheral blood, collected in a trial of Ad26.COV2.S vaccine versus placebo. The origin of the receptors is a person aged 18-60 years who received the Ad26.COV2.S COVID-19 vaccine or a placebo. Both conserved end residues are part of each CDR3. The order of the fields is J gene, CDR3 length, V gene, clone size, CDR3 protein. Only some rows state a clone size, as once, few, many or a class for expanded clones.

J: TRBJ2-2; length: 16; V: TRBV30; size: once; CDR3: CAWSITRTGTTGELFF
J: TRBJ2-5; length: 14; V: TRBV5-6; size: NA; CDR3: CASSLGRYQETQYF
J: TRBJ2-3; length: 11; V: TRBV20-1; size: NA; CDR3: CSARLADTQYF
J: TRBJ2-3; length: 17; V: TRBV7-9; size: NA; CDR3: CASSSITGPPSTDTQYF
J: TRBJ1-4; length: 13; V: TRBV28; size: NA; CDR3: CASSGATNEKLFF
J: TRBJ1-6; length: 15; V: TRBV5-1; size: NA; CDR3: CASSSQGRDNSPLHF
J: TRBJ2-1; length: 13; V: TRBV2; size: NA; CDR3: CASSGVGYNEQFF
J: TRBJ1-2; length: 16; V: TRBV28; size: NA; CDR3: CASSGGTAKVYYGYTF
J: TRBJ1-5; length: 15; V: TRBV7-6; size: NA; CDR3: CASEKGHGSNQPQHF
J: TRBJ2-4; length: 13; V: TRBV5-8; size: NA; CDR3: CASTNNNRGVQYF
J: TRBJ1-1; length: 13; V: TRBV2; size: NA; CDR3: CASTTDTNTEAFF
J: TRBJ1-5; length: 15; V: TRBV6-5; size: NA; CDR3: CASSYLANSNQPQHF
J: TRBJ2-1; length: 15; V: TRBV6-4; size: NA; CDR3: CASRKTSGDYNEQFF
J: TRBJ1-2; length: 14; V: TRBV3-1/TRBV3-2; size: NA; CDR3: CASSQGTGGYGYTF
J: TRBJ2-5; length: 14; V: TRBV7-9; size: NA; CDR3: CASTIVWATETQYF
J: TRBJ2-7; length: 14; V: TRBV11-2; size: NA; CDR3: CASSLVFQGHEQYF
J: TRBJ2-1; length: 9; V: TRBV24-1; size: NA; CDR3: CATSDIQFF
J: TRBJ2-1; length: 13; V: TRBV2; size: NA; CDR3: CASSDHVGGEQFF
J: TRBJ2-3; length: 17; V: TRBV4-3; size: NA; CDR3: CASSQEPGGFGTDTQYF
J: TRBJ1-2; length: 13; V: TRBV4-2; size: NA; CDR3: CASSPGQGEGYTF
J: TRBJ2-7; length: 16; V: TRBV28; size: NA; CDR3: CASSHATGEVSYEQYF
J: TRBJ2-7; length: 17; V: TRBV11-2; size: NA; CDR3: CASSRTSYPDRTYEQYF